This entry concerns a single T cell receptor (beta chain). CDR3 length equals 16 residues. V shed 0 bases and J shed 4 bases, with 15 bases lying between them. Germline V lookup: CDR1 MNHEY, CDR2 SVGAGI. The data belong to a study of blood T cell repertoires in COVID-19. Repertoires were generated with immunoSEQ multiplex PCR, while TCRdb's copy carries only in-frame clones and drops some. The sample yields approximately 97,000 clones, 60% to 80% seen once. The J gene is TRBJ1-2, the V gene TRBV6-5, with D possibly being TRBD1 (6 bases). This receptor was identified in a man aged 55 to 70 with active or convalescent COVID-19. Specimen: peripheral blood. The CDR3 loop reads CASSYSAMDSFYGYTF. DNA for the CDR3: TGTGCCAGCAGTTACTCGGCGATGGACAGCTTCTATGGCTACACCTTC.